This T cell receptor beta chain originates from a study of cytotoxic CD8 clonotypes in ibrutinib-treated CLL (dated by TCRdb to the early 2020s). Regarding the complete study: The cohort had about ten relapsed/refractory and 15 treatment-naive patients; 17 to 18 were IGHV unmutated. Samples at response were collected after a median of roughly 13 months of treatment, with a range of 6 to 36 months. Partial responses were observed in about 25 patients and complete responses in 2; after a median follow-up of 68 months, remission was maintained in 14 patients and progression was observed in roughly 12. Every sample from remission and from progressive disease was obtained while the patients were still on ibrutinib. Cryopreserved peripheral blood mononuclear cells were collected before treatment, at response, and at either disease progression or sustained remission. Longitudinal samples were obtainable from about 30% of the roughly 86 participants in the trial. On average, each sample yielded some 250,000 productive templates and roughly 95,000 productive rearrangements.

Each clonotype received, on average, roughly 9.6x coverage in deep resolution sequencing performed on a MiSeq, where the target depth lay between 1 in 1 million and 1 in 200,000 T cells. The immunoSEQ hsTCRB Kit was used to generate TCR beta libraries. Regarding the original processing steps: The data were analyzed with ImmunoSEQ Analyzer and ImmunoSEQ Data Assistant, and V, D and J gene assignments followed IMGT definitions. Clonality, which ranges from 0 to 1, was calculated by subtracting the normalized Shannon entropy of productive rearrangement frequencies from one. Only overrepresented clonotypes making up at least 0.05% of the repertoire of each patient were included in the public clonotype analysis. Approximately 12 age-matched healthy donor repertoires from immuneACCESS were used as controls for clonality. Here the immuneACCESS table is served through TCRdb, limited to in-frame sequences with V and J called. Missing clones are a known gap in these copies; in checked studies unresolved V genes cover under half, and the rest lacks a known reason. V and J calls and clone size come straight from that table; D and trimming were deduced from the DNA. Recorded for this sample are roughly 70,000 clones; over 75% of them occurred a single time. The top ten clones comprise around 7.7% of the sample.

The time point label, as the study defines it: progressive disease on ibrutinib. For TCR beta library preparation, 2 to 2.5 micrograms of genomic DNA were isolated from cryopreserved PBMCs. Longitudinal blood samples from CLL patients on ibrutinib monotherapy underwent high-throughput TCR beta sequencing. The patients took part in an open-label, single-center phase 2 trial of ibrutinib monotherapy. The paper's findings and limits, for the study overall: An increase in clonality was observed at ibrutinib response, with clonality remaining stable during sustained remission and falling back toward baseline at progression. Sampling times were not matched between sustained-remission and progressing patients, and lymph node repertoires were not studied. At baseline, clonality was higher than in age-matched healthy donors and showed a strong correlation with circulating CD8+ T-cell counts. Public clonotypes were rare and either contracted or stayed stable during treatment, and the rise in clonality at ibrutinib response reflected the expansion of private clonotypes.

The germline V end is reduced by 2 bases and the J end by 10 bases; junction bases left unmatched: 11. The CDR3 runs 16 amino acids, cysteine and phenylalanine included. CDR3 DNA only is kept here, 48 bases in frame from base 1. The germline V gene gives CDR1 as MGHRA and CDR2 as YSYEKL. Remarks on this clone: Its antigen target is currently unknown. Base qualities are not provided; no much larger clone lies one nucleotide away.

Sequenced here: PBMCs, sampled at disease progression, from a patient treated with ibrutinib. The V and J genes are TRBV4-1 and TRBJ2-1; 10 junctional bases match TRBD2. The sequence came from a human donor with chronic lymphocytic leukemia. The nucleotide sequence is given as TGCGCCAGCAGCCAACTTAAAGCGGGAGGGCCTAAGGAGCAGTTCTTC. Its translation reads: CASSQLKAGGPKEQFF.